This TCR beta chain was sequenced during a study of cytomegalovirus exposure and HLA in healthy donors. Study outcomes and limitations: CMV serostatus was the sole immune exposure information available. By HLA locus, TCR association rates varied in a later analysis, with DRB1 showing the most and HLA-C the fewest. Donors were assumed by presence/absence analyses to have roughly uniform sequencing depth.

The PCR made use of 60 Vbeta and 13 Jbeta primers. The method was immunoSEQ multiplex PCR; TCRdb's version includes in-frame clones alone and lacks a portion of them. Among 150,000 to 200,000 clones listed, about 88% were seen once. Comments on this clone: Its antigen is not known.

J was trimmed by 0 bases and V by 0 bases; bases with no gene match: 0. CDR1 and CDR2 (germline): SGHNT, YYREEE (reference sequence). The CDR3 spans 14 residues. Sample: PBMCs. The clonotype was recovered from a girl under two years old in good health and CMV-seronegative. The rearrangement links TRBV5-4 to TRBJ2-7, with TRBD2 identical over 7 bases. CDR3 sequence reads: CASSLGLASYEQYF. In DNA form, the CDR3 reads TGTGCCAGCAGCTTGGGACTAGCCTCCTACGAGCAGTACTTC.